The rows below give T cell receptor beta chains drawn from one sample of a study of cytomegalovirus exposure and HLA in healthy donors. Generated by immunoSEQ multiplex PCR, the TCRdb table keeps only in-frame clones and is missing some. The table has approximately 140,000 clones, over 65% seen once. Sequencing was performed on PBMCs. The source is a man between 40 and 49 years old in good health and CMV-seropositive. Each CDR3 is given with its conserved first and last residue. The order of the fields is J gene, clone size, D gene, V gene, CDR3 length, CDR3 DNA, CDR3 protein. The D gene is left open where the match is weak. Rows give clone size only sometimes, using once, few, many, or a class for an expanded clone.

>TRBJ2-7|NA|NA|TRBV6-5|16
TGTGCCAGCAGTTACTCCGTAGCGTATGGCTCCTACGAGCAGTACTTC
CASSYSVAYGSYEQYF
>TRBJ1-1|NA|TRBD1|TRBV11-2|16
TGTGCCAGCAGCCTGGGACAGGGGGCGAGTAGGGCTGAAGCTTTCTTT
CASSLGQGASRAEAFF
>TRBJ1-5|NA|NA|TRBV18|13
TGTGCCAGCTCGGGAGGGAGCAATCAGCCCCAGCATTTT
CASSGGSNQPQHF
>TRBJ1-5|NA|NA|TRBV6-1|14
TGTGCCAGCAGTGAAAGCGGGACCGATCAGCCCCAGCATTTT
CASSESGTDQPQHF
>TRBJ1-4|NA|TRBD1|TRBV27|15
TGTGCCAGCATGGACAGGGGGCTGACTAATGAAAAACTGTTTTTT
CASMDRGLTNEKLFF
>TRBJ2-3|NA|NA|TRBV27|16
TGTGCCAGCAGTTTATCGATCGGACAGATCACAGATACGCAGTATTTT
CASSLSIGQITDTQYF
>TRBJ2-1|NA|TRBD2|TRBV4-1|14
TGCGCCAGCAGCCAAGTGGCGGGGGTCTTTGGGCAGTTCTTC
CASSQVAGVFGQFF
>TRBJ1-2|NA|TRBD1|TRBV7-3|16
TGTGCCAGCAGCTTAACGCCCGGACAGGGTATCTATGGCTACACCTTC
CASSLTPGQGIYGYTF
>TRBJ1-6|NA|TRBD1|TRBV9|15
TGTGCCAGCAGCGTGCTACAGGGGGCGGATTCACCCCTCCACTTT
CASSVLQGADSPLHF
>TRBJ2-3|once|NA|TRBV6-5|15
TGTGCCAGCAGTCCTGAAGTACTAAACACAGATACGCAGTATTTT
CASSPEVLNTDTQYF
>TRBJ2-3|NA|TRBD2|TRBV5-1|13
TGCGCCAGCAGACTAGCGGGAGGTGATACGCAGTATTTT
CASRLAGGDTQYF
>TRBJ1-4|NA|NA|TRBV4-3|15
TGCGCCAGCAGCCGTCAGGGAACAACTAATGAAAAACTGTTTTTT
CASSRQGTTNEKLFF
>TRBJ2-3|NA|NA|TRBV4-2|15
TGTGCCAGCAGCCAAGAGACGGAGAGCACAGATACGCAGTATTTT
CASSQETESTDTQYF
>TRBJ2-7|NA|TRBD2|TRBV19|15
TGTGCCAGTAGTGGGCCGGGACTAGCGGGCGCCGAGCAGTACTTC
CASSGPGLAGAEQYF
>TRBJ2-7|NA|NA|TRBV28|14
TGTGCCAGCAGCGATAACCAAGGACTGGGCGAGCAGTACTTC
CASSDNQGLGEQYF
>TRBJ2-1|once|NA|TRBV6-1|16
TGTGCCAGCAGTGAAGGGACTTTACCCTCCTACAATGAGCAGTTCTTC
CASSEGTLPSYNEQFF
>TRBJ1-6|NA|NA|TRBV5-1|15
TGCGCCAGCAGCCGCCTAACAGGGTATGGATCACCCCTCCACTTT
CASSRLTGYGSPLHF
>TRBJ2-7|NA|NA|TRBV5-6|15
TGTGCCAGCAGCTTGGCCGGGCAGGGCTGGCGGGAGCAGTACTTC
CASSLAGQGWREQYF
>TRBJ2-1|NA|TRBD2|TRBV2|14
TGTGCCAGTACCGGACTAGCGGGAGCCAATGAGCAGTTCTTC
CASTGLAGANEQFF
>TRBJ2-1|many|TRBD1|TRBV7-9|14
TGTGCCAGCAGCTCCCCGACAGGGGGGAATGAGCAGTTCTTC
CASSSPTGGNEQFF
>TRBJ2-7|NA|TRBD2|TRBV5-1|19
TGCGCCAGCAGCTTACACGAGGGACTAGCGGTTCAGTACTCCTACGAGCAGTACTTC
CASSLHEGLAVQYSYEQYF
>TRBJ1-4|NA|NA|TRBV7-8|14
TGTGCCAGCAGCTTAGTTACCTACGATGAAAAACTGTTTTTT
CASSLVTYDEKLFF
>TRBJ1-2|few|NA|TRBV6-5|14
TGTGCCAGCAGTGTCGGGGGAGACAACTATGGCTACACCTTC
CASSVGGDNYGYTF
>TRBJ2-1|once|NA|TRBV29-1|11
TGCAGCGTTCGCCCGCAGAATGAGCAGTTCTTC
CSVRPQNEQFF
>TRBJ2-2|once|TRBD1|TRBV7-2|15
TGTGCCAGCAGCAACCGGACAGGTTCGGCCGGGGAGCTGTTTTTT
CASSNRTGSAGELFF
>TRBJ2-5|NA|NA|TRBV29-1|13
TGCAGCGTTGAGAGGCGGGGGCGAGAGACCCAGTACTTC
CSVERRGRETQYF
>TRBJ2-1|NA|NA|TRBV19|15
TGTGCCAGTAGTATTAGTGCGAGCTCCTACAATGAGCAGTTCTTC
CASSISASSYNEQFF
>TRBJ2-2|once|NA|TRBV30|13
TGTGCCTGGAAAAAGACTAGAGGCGGGGAGCTGTTTTTT
CAWKKTRGGELFF
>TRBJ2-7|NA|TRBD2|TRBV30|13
TGTGCCTGGGGACTAGCGAGCTCCTACGAGCAGTACTTC
CAWGLASSYEQYF
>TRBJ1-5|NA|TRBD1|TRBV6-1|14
TGTGCCAGCAGTGAGGGGACAGGGTTTCAGCCCCAGCATTTT
CASSEGTGFQPQHF
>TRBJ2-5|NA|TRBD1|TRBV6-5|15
TGTGCCAGCAGCCTCGACAGGGGAAGACGAGAGACCCAGTACTTC
CASSLDRGRRETQYF
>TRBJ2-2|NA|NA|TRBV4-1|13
TGCGCCAGCAGCCAATGGCGGGGCGGGGAGCTGTTTTTT
CASSQWRGGELFF
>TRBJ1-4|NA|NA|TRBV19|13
TGTGCCACCCACGGGGGGCTTGGGGAAAAACTGTTTTTT
CATHGGLGEKLFF
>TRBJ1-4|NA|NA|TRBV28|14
TGTGCCAGCACCCTGGGGGCGCCTAATGAAAAACTGTTTTTT
CASTLGAPNEKLFF
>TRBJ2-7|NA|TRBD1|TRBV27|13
TGTGCCAGCAGTCTTTTCCGGGACAGGGAGCAGTACTTC
CASSLFRDREQYF
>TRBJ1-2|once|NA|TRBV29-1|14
TGCAGCGTTGAAGCCGGGACAAAGAGATGGGGCTACACCTTC
CSVEAGTKRWGYTF
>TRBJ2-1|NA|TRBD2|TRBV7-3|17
TGTGCCAGCAGCTTAATGGGACTAGCGGGAGGGCGTGATGAGCAGTTCTTC
CASSLMGLAGGRDEQFF
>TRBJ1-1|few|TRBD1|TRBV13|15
TGTGCCAGCAGCTTGGATGGACAGGTTAACACTGAAGCTTTCTTT
CASSLDGQVNTEAFF
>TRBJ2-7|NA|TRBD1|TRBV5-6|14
TGTGCCAGCAGCTTTCAGGGACAGGGCTACGAGCAGTACTTC
CASSFQGQGYEQYF
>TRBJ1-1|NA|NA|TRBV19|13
TGTGCCAGTAGCATCACAGGGAACACTGAAGCTTTCTTT
CASSITGNTEAFF
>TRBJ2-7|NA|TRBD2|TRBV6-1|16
TGTGCCAGCAGTGATTTAGCGGGAGGCGGGAAATACGAGCAGTACTTC
CASSDLAGGGKYEQYF
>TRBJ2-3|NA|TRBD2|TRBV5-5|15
TGTGCCAGCAGCACGGGACTAGCGGAACGCGGTACGCAGTATTTT
CASSTGLAERGTQYF
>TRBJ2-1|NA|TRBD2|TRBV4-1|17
TGCGCCAGCAGCCAACAGTCCCTAGCGGGAGAATTGAGTGAGCAGTTCTTC
CASSQQSLAGELSEQFF
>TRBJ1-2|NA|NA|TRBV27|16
TGTGCCAGCAGTTTAAAGGGCGGGGGGCAGGGCTATGGCTACACCTTC
CASSLKGGGQGYGYTF
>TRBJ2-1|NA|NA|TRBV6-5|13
TGTGCCAGCAGTTACCCCCCATCCAATGAGCAGTTCTTC
CASSYPPSNEQFF
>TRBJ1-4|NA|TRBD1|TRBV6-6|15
TGTGCCAGCAGTTACTCCATGGGACAGGTGGAAAAACTGTTTTTT
CASSYSMGQVEKLFF